The 7 T cell receptor beta chains presented below share a single source sample, sequenced in a study of blood T cell repertoires in COVID-19. Method: immunoSEQ multiplex PCR; TCRdb's copy keeps in-frame clones and lacks some. The sample carries more than 50,000 clones, 73% recorded once. The sample was peripheral blood. These receptors all stem from a woman between 65 and 79 years old with acute or convalescent COVID-19.

The V gene is TRBV5-1, the J gene TRBJ1-5; 8 nucleotides line up with TRBD1. Germline-derived CDR1 and CDR2 are SGHRS and YFSETQ. V was pared by 4 bases and J by 7 bases, with 10 bases of the junction left unmatched. The length of the CDR3 is 15 residues. The CDR3 nucleotides are TGCGCCAGCAGCATCGCTCCAGGGGGCAGGCAGCCCCAGCATTTT. Amino acids: CASSIAPGGRQPQHF.

The V gene is TRBV10-1, the J gene TRBJ2-1, with TRBD2 matching 13 bases. Germline V gene lookup returns CDR1 WNHNN and CDR2 SYGVQD (reference sequence). The CDR3 loop spans 16 amino acids. J lost 7 bases, V lost 6 bases, and 9 bases had no gene match. CDR3 region: CASSGPGLAGRNEQFF. The CDR3 bases are TGCGCCAGCAGCGGTCCGGGACTAGCGGGGCGGAATGAGCAGTTCTTC.

This clone occurred a few times. The DNA is omitted, as the CDR3 cannot be located on it reliably, and the CDR3 follows TCRdb's listing. The chain couples TRBV30 to TRBJ2-7; TRBD2 is the table's D call, not checked against the DNA. The germline CDR1 and CDR2 sequences are GTSNPN and SVGIG (reference sequence). The CDR3 is 12 residues long, ends included. The CDR3 spells CAWSFFGGGSNF.

The chain links TRBV5-3 to TRBJ2-7; unclear D gene. Being an ORF, TRBV5-3 has a function that is uncertain. Between the trimmed V and J ends, which lost 7 bases and 6 bases, there was a span of 11 bases. The CDR3 runs to 11 residues. The CDR3 bases are TGTGCCAGATTTGGCTCCCGCGAGCAGTACGTC. It codes for CARFGSREQYV.

This clone was observed a single time. The V and J genes are TRBV7-7 and TRBJ2-5; 15 bases align to TRBD2. The germline V gene has CDR1 SSHAT and CDR2 FNYEAQ (reference sequence). V lost 3 bases to trimming and J lost 1 base; unmatched junction nucleotides: 3. This CDR3 comprises 17 residues. The CDR3: CASSLLGLAGGQETQYF. CDR3 DNA: TGTGCCAGCAGCTTGCTGGGACTAGCGGGGGGCCAAGAGACCCAGTACTTC.

The V and J genes are TRBV5-1 and TRBJ2-5; no clear D gene. This CDR3 is built from 16 residues. The germline V and J ends were trimmed by 1 base and 5 bases, with 18 bases remaining between them. Per the germline V gene, CDR1 is SGHRS and CDR2 is YFSETQ. CDR3 in DNA: TGCGCCAGCAGCTTGAAGAGGAACCTCCCCGGTGAGACCCAGTACTTC. Protein sequence: CASSLKRNLPGETQYF. The entire variable domain, with the rest obtained from reference TRBV5-1 and TRBJ2-5, is as follows: KAGVTQTPRYLIKTRGQQVTLSCSPISGHRSVSWYQQTPGQGLQFLFEYFSETQRNKGNFPGRFSGRQFSNSRSEMNVSTLELGDSALYLCASSLKRNLPGETQYFGPGTRLLVL.

The chain has TRBV18 and TRBJ1-1; 8 nucleotides match TRBD1. V lost 3 bases, J lost 3 bases, and 15 bases stayed unmatched. The CDR3 is 18 residues long. Germline CDR1 is KGHSH and CDR2 is LQKENI. Written as DNA, the CDR3 is TGTGCCAGCTCACCCCTAATGGACAGGGTATTTACGGACACTGAAGCTTTCTTT. Protein: CASSPLMDRVFTDTEAFF.